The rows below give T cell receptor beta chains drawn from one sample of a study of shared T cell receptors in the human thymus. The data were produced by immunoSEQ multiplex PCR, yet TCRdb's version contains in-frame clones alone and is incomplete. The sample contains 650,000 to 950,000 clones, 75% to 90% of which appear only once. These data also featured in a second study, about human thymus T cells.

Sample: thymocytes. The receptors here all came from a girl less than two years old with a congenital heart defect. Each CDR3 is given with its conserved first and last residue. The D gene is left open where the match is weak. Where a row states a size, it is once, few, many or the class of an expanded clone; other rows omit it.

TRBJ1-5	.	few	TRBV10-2	TGCGCCAGCAGTGTGTCACCGGGACACCTCTATAGCAATCAGCCCCAGCATTTT	CASSVSPGHLYSNQPQHF
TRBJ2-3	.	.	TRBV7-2	TGTGCCAGCAGCTTAGAAGTAGGGGAGGAGGATACGCAGTATTTT	CASSLEVGEEDTQYF
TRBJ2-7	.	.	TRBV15	TGTGCCACCAGCAGAGATCTCAAGAGGGGGTTCTCCTACGAGCAGTACTTC	CATSRDLKRGFSYEQYF
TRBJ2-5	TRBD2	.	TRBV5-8	TGTGCCAGCAGCTTGGCGGGGGGGACCCAGTACTTC	CASSLAGGTQYF
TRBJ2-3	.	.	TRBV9	TGTGCCAGCAGCGTAGGGTCCAGGGGTGATGAGTACGTTACGCAGTATTTT	CASSVGSRGDEYVTQYF
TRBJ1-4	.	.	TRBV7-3	TGTGCCAGCAGCGATCCGGGGGTGCCCTTCAATGCAACTAATGAAAAACTGTTTTTT	CASSDPGVPFNATNEKLFF
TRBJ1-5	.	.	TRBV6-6	TGTGCCAGCAGCCCACACAGGAATAGCAATCAGCCCCAGCATTTT	CASSPHRNSNQPQHF
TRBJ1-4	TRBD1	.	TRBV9	TGTGCCAGCAGCGGAGGGGACAGGGGTCGGAATGAAAAACTGTTTTTT	CASSGGDRGRNEKLFF
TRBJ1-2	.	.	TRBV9	TGTGCCAGCCGGCAGGACTATGGCTACACCTTC	CASRQDYGYTF
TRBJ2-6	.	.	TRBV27	TGTGCCAGCAGTCCGCGACACCCCGGGGCCAACGTCCTGACTTTC	CASSPRHPGANVLTF
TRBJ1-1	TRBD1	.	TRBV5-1	TGCGCCAGCAGCTTCCGAACCGGACAGGGAGTTAGTGCAAAAGCTTTCTTT	CASSFRTGQGVSAKAFF
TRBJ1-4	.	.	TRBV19	TGTGCCACACAGGGTGCAACTAATGAAAAACTGTTTTTT	CATQGATNEKLFF
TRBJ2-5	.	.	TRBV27	TGTGCCAGCATCTTCGGGGAGACCCAGTACTTC	CASIFGETQYF
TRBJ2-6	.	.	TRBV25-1	TGTGCCAGCCAATCGGGGAGGGGGGCCAACGTCCTGACTTTC	CASQSGRGANVLTF
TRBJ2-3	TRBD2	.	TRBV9	TGTGCCAGCAGCGCGGCGGGGGGCACAGATACGCAGTATTTT	CASSAAGGTDTQYF
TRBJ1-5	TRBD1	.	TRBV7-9	TGTGCCAGCAGCTCAGGGGGCGTCCAGCCCCAGCATTTT	CASSSGGVQPQHF
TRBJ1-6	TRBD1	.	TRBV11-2	TGTGCCAGCAGCTCTCATACAGGGGGCAAGTTTCTCGATTCACCCCTCCACTTT	CASSSHTGGKFLDSPLHF
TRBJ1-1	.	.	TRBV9	TGTGCCAGCAGCCTTACCCCTACCAACACTGAAGCTTTCTTT	CASSLTPTNTEAFF
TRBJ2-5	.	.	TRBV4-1	TGCGCCAGCAGCCCCCGGTCGAACCAAGAGACCCAGTACTTC	CASSPRSNQETQYF
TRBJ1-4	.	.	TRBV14	TGTGCCAGCAGCCCTAGTCCAACTAATGAAAAACTGTTTTTT	CASSPSPTNEKLFF
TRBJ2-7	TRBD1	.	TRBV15	TGTGCCACCAGCAGAGTAACCGGACAGGGGGCCTACGAGCAGTACTTC	CATSRVTGQGAYEQYF
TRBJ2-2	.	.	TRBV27	TGTGCCAGCAGTATCCGGGACTCAACGAACACCGGGGAGCTGTTTTTT	CASSIRDSTNTGELFF
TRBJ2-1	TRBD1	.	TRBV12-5	TGTGCTAGTGGTTTGGTACTTGGGACAGAGGTCTACAATGAGCAGTTCTTC	CASGLVLGTEVYNEQFF
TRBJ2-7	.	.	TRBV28	TGTGCCAGCAGTTTGGGCCCCCGATTCGGTGTGCGAAGGTTCAACGAGCAGTACTTC	CASSLGPRFGVRRFNEQYF
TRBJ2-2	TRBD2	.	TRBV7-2	TGTGCCAGCAGCTTAGTCGCAAGTAGCGGGGGGGGCACCGGGGAGCTGTTTTTT	CASSLVASSGGGTGELFF